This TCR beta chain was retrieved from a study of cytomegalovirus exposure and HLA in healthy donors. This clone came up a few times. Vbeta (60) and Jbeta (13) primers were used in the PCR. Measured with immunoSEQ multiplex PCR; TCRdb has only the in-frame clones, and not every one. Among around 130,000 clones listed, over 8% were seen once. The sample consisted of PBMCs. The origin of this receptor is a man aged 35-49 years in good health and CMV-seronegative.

The CDR3 protein is CATEGAGRHSPLHF. CDR3 DNA: TGTGCCACGGAGGGTGCAGGGAGGCACTCACCCCTCCACTTT. The chain carries TRBV30 and TRBJ1-6; possible D gene TRBD1, 5 bases. Trimming took 8 bases from V and 10 from J, leaving 21 bases between them. In germline, CDR1 is GTSNPN, CDR2 SVGIG (reference sequence). CDR3 size: 14 residues.